The text below deals with one T cell receptor (beta chain). Its binding antigen is unknown. No quality values exist for individual bases; no much larger clone is one base distant. There are 18 amino acids in the CDR3, from cysteine to phenylalanine inclusive. Kept here is only the CDR3 DNA, which spans 54 bases and is read in frame from base 1. The CDR1 and CDR2 encoded by the germline V gene are SGHVS and FNYEAQ. A distance of 16 bases separates the germline ends of V and J, which lose 1 base and 0 bases respectively. This sample stems from a study of cytotoxic CD8 clonotypes in ibrutinib-treated CLL (dated by TCRdb to the early 2020s). Study-wide context: The cohort had eleven to twelve relapsed/refractory and approximately 14 treatment-naive patients; about 17 were IGHV unmutated. Responses were partial in around 25 patients and complete in 2; after median approximately 69 months follow-up, some 14 stayed in remission and around 12 progressed. Response samples were obtained after a median of roughly 13 months of treatment, with a range of roughly 6 to 40 months. Samples averaged approximately 260,000 productive templates and around 91,000 productive rearrangements. Longitudinal samples were available for about 30% of the roughly 90 trial participants. Cryopreserved peripheral blood mononuclear cells were obtained before treatment, at response, and at either sustained remission or disease progression. All remission and progressive disease samples were collected while patients were still receiving ibrutinib. Here is what the overall study found, with its caveats: Clonality rose at ibrutinib response, remained stable during sustained remission, and dropped back toward baseline at progression. Public clonotypes were rare and either shrank or stayed stable during treatment, and the rise in clonality at ibrutinib response reflected expansion of private clonotypes. Sustained-remission and progressing patients did not have matched sampling times, and lymph node repertoires were not examined. At baseline, clonality was higher than in age-matched healthy donors and showed a strong correlation with circulating CD8+ T-cell counts.

A MiSeq instrument was used for deep resolution sequencing, which targeted depths ranging from 1 in 1 million up to 1 in 200,000 T cells, with coverage averaging 10x for each clonotype. The immunoSEQ hsTCRB Kit was used to generate TCR beta libraries. As for how the authors treated the data: ImmunoSEQ Data Assistant and ImmunoSEQ Analyzer were used for data analysis, and V, D and J genes were assigned according to IMGT definitions. Clonality, which ranges from 0 to 1, was calculated as one minus the normalized Shannon entropy of productive rearrangement frequencies. Only overrepresented clonotypes making up at least 0.05% of each patient's repertoire were included in the public clonotype analysis. Fewer than 15 age-matched healthy donor repertoires from immuneACCESS served as clonality controls. TCRdb holds this immuneACCESS table with in-frame rearrangements only. Some clones are missing; in checked studies, unresolved V genes explain under half, and the rest has no known cause. V and J calls and clone size are copied from that table; D and trimming were computed from the DNA. For this sample there are under 150,000 clones; approximately 80% appear just once. The ten largest clonotypes hold 3.3% of the sample.

The time point tag for this specimen amounts to: approximately 2 years on ibrutinib. For TCR beta library preparation, roughly 2.2 micrograms of genomic DNA were isolated from cryopreserved PBMCs. Longitudinal blood samples from CLL patients on ibrutinib monotherapy were analyzed using high-throughput TCR beta sequencing. The patients took part in an open-label, single-center phase 2 trial of ibrutinib monotherapy. Specimen: PBMCs, collected after 24 months of ibrutinib treatment. The origin of this receptor is a human donor with chronic lymphocytic leukemia. The sequence joins TRBV7-6 to TRBJ1-3, with the D gene not confidently named. The DNA sequence is TGTGCCAGCAGCTTAGTAGCTCTCAGGCGGCACTCTGGAAACACCATATATTTT. It translates to CASSLVALRRHSGNTIYF.